The clone carrying this TCR beta chain has more than one count but fewer than ten. No antigen is known for it. V lost 7 bases, J lost 1 base, and 13 bases lay in between. The CDR3 totals 14 residues. Germline V gives CDR1 MNHEY, CDR2 SVGAGI. This entry belongs to a study of beta chain features in type 1 diabetes. As every portion of the isolated RNA was reverse transcribed, the sequencing read expressed TCRB transcripts. TCRdb keeps only in-frame clones here, not all; method: immunoSEQ multiplex PCR. This table holds about 110,000 clones, 40% found once. Findings of the study overall: Within each of all four CD4+ subsets, Type 1 diabetes patients had TCRB CDR3s that were moderately but significantly shorter.

In all sorted populations, purity surpassed 95%. The TCR comes from a woman under 30 in good health. The V call is TRBV6-5, the J call TRBJ2-5; TRBD2 might be the D (6 bases). The sequencing input was stem cell memory CD4+ T cells from blood. CDR3 DNA: TGTGCCAGCACTCTACCGGGACTCCAAGAGACCCAGTACTTC. Translated: CASTLPGLQETQYF.